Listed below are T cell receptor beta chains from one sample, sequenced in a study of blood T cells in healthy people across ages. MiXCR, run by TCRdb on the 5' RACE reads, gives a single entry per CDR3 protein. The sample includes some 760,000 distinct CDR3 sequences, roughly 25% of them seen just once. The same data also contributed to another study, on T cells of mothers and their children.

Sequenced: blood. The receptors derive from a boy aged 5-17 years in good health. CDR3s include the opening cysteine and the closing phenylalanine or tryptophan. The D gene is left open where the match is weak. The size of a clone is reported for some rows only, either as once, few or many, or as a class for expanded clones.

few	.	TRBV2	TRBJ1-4	TGTGCCAGCAGTGAAGGTGGGGCTACCCTTGAAAAACTGTTTTTT	CASSEGGATLEKLFF
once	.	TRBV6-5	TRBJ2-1	TGTGCCAGCAGTTATAGCTGGTCCGAGTCCTACAATGAGCAGTTCTTC	CASSYSWSESYNEQFF
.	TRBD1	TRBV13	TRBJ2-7	TGTGCCAGCAGCGGCGACAGGGCGGAGGATTCCGAGCAGTACTTC	CASSGDRAEDSEQYF
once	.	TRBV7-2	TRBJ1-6	TGTGCCAGCAGCCCGATTAGGGGGACTCCGAATAATTCACCCCTCCACTTT	CASSPIRGTPNNSPLHF
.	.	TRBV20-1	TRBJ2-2	TGCAGTGCTAGAGATGGAGGCCAAAACACCGGGGAGCTGTTTTTT	CSARDGGQNTGELFF
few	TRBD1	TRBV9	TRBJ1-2	TGTGCCAGCAGCGGACAGGGGGCTACCTATGGCTACACCTTC	CASSGQGATYGYTF
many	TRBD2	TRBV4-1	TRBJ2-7	TGCGCCAGCAGCCAAATAGCGGGAGGGCCCTACGAGCAGTACTTC	CASSQIAGGPYEQYF
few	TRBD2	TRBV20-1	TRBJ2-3	TGCAGTGCTAGGCCCCGGACTAGCGGGAGGGGAATGGTCACAGATACGCAGTATTTT	CSARPRTSGRGMVTDTQYF
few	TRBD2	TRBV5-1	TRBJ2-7	TGCGCCAGCAGCTTAGTAGCGGGAGGTTTGGGCGAGCAGTACTTC	CASSLVAGGLGEQYF
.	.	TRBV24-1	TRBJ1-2	TGTGCCAGTTGGGACGGAAGAAACTATGGCTACACCTTC	CASWDGRNYGYTF
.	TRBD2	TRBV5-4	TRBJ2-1	TGTGCCAGCAGCCCCGGGCGGGGGACGAGCTCCTACAATGAGCAGTTCTTC	CASSPGRGTSSYNEQFF
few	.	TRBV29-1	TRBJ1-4	TGCAGCGTTAAAGGGGGTTGGAATGAAAAACTGTTTTTT	CSVKGGWNEKLFF
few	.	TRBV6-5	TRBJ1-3	TGTGCCAGCGGCCCGGGGGGAGGAAACACCATATATTTT	CASGPGGGNTIYF
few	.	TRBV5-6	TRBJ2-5	TGTGCCAGCAGCTTGGTCCCTTCAGGGGCCAAAGAGACCCAGTACTTC	CASSLVPSGAKETQYF
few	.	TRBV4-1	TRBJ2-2	TGCGCCAGCAGCCAAGATGACTCCAACACCGGGGAGCTGTTTTTT	CASSQDDSNTGELFF
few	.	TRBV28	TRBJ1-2	TGTGCCAGCAGTCTCCCATTCCGCGCGACGGACTATGGCTACACCTTC	CASSLPFRATDYGYTF
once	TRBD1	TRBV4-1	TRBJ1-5	TGCGCCAGCAGCGGACCACCGGGACAGGGAATATATAGCAATCAGCCCCAGCATTTT	CASSGPPGQGIYSNQPQHF
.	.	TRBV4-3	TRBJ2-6	TGCGCCAGCAGCCAAGATCCGGGGACGGGGTTCAATGGGGCCAACGTCCTGACTTTC	CASSQDPGTGFNGANVLTF
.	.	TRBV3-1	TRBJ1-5	TGTGCCAGCAGCCAGGGGGGCCAAGGGCCTCAGCCCCAGCATTTT	CASSQGGQGPQPQHF
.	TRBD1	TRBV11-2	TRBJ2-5	TGTGCCAGCAGCTTGGTCCTATCATGGGACAGGGCTGCTCATGAGCAGCTCTTC	CASSLVLSWDRAAHEQLF
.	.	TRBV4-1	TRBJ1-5	TGCGCCAGCAGCCAAGATCCGGTTGGGTATCAGCCCCAGCATTTT	CASSQDPVGYQPQHF
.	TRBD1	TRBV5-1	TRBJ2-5	TGCGCCAGCGCAGCTTTACAGGGGACCGAGACCCAGTACTTC	CASAALQGTETQYF
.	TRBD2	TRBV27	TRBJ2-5	TGTGCCAGCAGTCCACGGACTAGCGGGGAGCGGGAGACCCAGTACTTC	CASSPRTSGERETQYF
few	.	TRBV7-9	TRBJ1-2	TGTGCCAGCAGCTTAGCGGGCCATGGCTACACCTTC	CASSLAGHGYTF
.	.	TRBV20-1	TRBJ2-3	TGCAGTGCTAGAGAGGGGGCAGATACGCAGTATTTT	CSAREGADTQYF
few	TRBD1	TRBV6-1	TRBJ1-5	TGTGCCAGCCCTCCGGGGACAGGGAGGACGAGCAATCAGCCCCAGCATTTT	CASPPGTGRTSNQPQHF
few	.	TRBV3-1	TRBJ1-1	TGTGCCAGCAGCCCGCGTTCGGGGGACCCTGAAGCTTTCTTT	CASSPRSGDPEAFF
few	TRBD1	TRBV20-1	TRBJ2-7	TGCAGTGCGTCCCCGGGACAGGGCGGCCTCTACGAGCAGTACTTC	CSASPGQGGLYEQYF
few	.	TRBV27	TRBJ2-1	TGTGCCAGTAACAGACTAGTCGGCAATGAGCAGTTCTTC	CASNRLVGNEQFF
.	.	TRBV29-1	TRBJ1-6	TGCAGCGTTGAAGATCTGCAGGGGTTACTCCACTTT	CSVEDLQGLLHF
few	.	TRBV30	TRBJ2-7	TGTGCCTGGAGTGTATCGCCGGACAGATCCTACGAGCAGTACTTC	CAWSVSPDRSYEQYF
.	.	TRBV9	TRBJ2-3	TGTGCCAGCAGCGTTGGGCATCAAGGGGCGGATACGCAGTATTTT	CASSVGHQGADTQYF
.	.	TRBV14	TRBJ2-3	TGTGCCAGCAGCCAAGCGCTAGCCGGGACACTTGGCACAGATACGCAGTATTTT	CASSQALAGTLGTDTQYF
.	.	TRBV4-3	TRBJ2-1	TGCGCCAGCAGCCAAGATGTGGGGGGTGACAATGAGCAGTTCTTC	CASSQDVGGDNEQFF
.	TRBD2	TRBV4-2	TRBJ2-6	TGTGCCAGCAGTCTGACTAGCGGGCCGCTCTCTGGGGCCAACGTCCTGACTTTC	CASSLTSGPLSGANVLTF
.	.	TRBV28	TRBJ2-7	TGTGCCAGCCGTTTCCTTCTCCAGGGCTACGAGCAGTACTTC	CASRFLLQGYEQYF
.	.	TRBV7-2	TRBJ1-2	TGTGCCAGCAGCTTAGCGGGGAAGAGCTATGGCTACACCTTC	CASSLAGKSYGYTF
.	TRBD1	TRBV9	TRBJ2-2	TGTGCCAGCAGCGTAGGGCAGGGGGCCGGGGAGCTGTTTTTT	CASSVGQGAGELFF
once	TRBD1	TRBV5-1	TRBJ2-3	TGCGCCAGCAGCTACTCAGGGGGCACGACAGATACGCAGTATTTT	CASSYSGGTTDTQYF
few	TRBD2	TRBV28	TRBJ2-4	TGTGCCAGCAGTCTCACTAGCGGAATAGCCAAAAACATTCAGTACTTC	CASSLTSGIAKNIQYF
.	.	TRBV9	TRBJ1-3	TGTGCCAGCAGCGTAGATGCAGGGACTGGAAACACCATATATTTT	CASSVDAGTGNTIYF
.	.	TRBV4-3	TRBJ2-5	TGCGCCAGCAGCCAAGATGCTGGCCCTGGGGAGACCCAGTACTTC	CASSQDAGPGETQYF
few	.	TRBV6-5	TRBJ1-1	TGTGCCAGCAGTTATTCCCTGCAGGGTATCTCTGAAGCTTTCTTT	CASSYSLQGISEAFF
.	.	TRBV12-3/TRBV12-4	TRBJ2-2	TGTGCCATCACAGGGCGTAACACCGGGGAGCTGTTTTTT	CAITGRNTGELFF
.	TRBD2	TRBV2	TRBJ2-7	TGTGCCAGCAGGCAAACTAGCGGGGTGACCTACGAGCAGTACTTC	CASRQTSGVTYEQYF
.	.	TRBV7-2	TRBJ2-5	TGTGCCAGCAGCGCCGCCGGGACACAGCAAGAGACCCAGTACTTC	CASSAAGTQQETQYF
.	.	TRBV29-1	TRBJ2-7	TGCAGCGTTATGACGGGACACTCCTACGAGCAGTACTTC	CSVMTGHSYEQYF
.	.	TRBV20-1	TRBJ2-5	TGCAGTGCTAGAGATTGGGGGGGCGCAGGGGGAGAGACCCAGTACTTC	CSARDWGGAGGETQYF
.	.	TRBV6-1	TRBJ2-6	TGTGCCAGCAGTATCAAATCCTCTGGGGCCAACGTCCTGACTTTC	CASSIKSSGANVLTF
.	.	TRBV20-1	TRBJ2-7	TGCAGTGCTAGACGGGACACGTCGAACGAGCAGTACTTC	CSARRDTSNEQYF
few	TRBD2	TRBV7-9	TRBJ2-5	TGTGCCAGCTCTCCCGGGGGGGCAGGGGAGACCCAGTACTTC	CASSPGGAGETQYF
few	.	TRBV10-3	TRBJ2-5	TGTGCCATCAGTGAGTCGTTAGGAGAGACCCAGTACTTC	CAISESLGETQYF
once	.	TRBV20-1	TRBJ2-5	TGCAGTGCTAGAGATCCGGCGGCGGGCGGGGAGACCCAGTACTTC	CSARDPAAGGETQYF
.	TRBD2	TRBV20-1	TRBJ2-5	TGCAGTGCTAGAGATCTCAAACTAGCGGGGCAAGAGACCCAGTACTTC	CSARDLKLAGQETQYF